Listed here are 27 T cell receptor beta chains from one sample, sequenced in a study of blood T cells in healthy people across ages. PCR was performed a second time for roughly 7 to 11 cycles using a sample-barcoded 5' primer and a J-beta primer mix. Using its own MiXCR run on the 5' RACE reads, TCRdb lists one record per CDR3 protein. The table lists about 780,000 distinct CDR3 sequences, around 25% of them singletons, with 3% in the top ten. This sample also belongs to another study, concerning T cells of mothers and their children.

Specimen: blood. The origin of the receptors is a boy aged 10-17 years in good health.

The chain is built from TRBV20-1 and TRBJ1-2, with a tentative D call TRBD1 (5 bases). This CDR3 comprises 13 residues. V was trimmed by 2 bases and J by 2 bases, leaving 9 bases between them. Germline V gene sequence: CDR1 DFQATT, CDR2 SNEGSKA (reference sequence). CDR3 sequence reads: CSARIRENYGYTF. DNA for the CDR3: TGCAGTGCTAGAATCAGGGAAAACTATGGCTACACCTTC.

This rearrangement joins TRBV7-8 to TRBJ2-5, with 8 positions matching TRBD2. Germline trimming cut 5 bases from V and 4 bases from J; bases unmatched to any gene: 6. This CDR3 comprises 14 residues. Germline CDR1 SGHVS, CDR2 FQNEAQ. CDR3 DNA: TGTGCCAGCAGCCTAAACCTAGCGGGAGAGACCCAGTACTTC. Its protein product is CASSLNLAGETQYF.

The chain employs TRBV5-1 and TRBJ2-1, with 11 bases matching TRBD2. Germline CDR1 and CDR2: SGHRS and YFSETQ. The V gene end was trimmed by 0 bases and the J gene end by 6 bases; junction bases not matched to a gene: 8. The CDR3 covers 17 residues. CDR3: CASSLGRGSGRANEQFF. In DNA, the CDR3 is TGCGCCAGCAGCTTGGGGAGGGGTAGCGGGAGGGCCAATGAGCAGTTCTTC. Together with reference TRBV5-1 and TRBJ2-1, the CDR3 gives the full variable domain: KAGVTQTPRYLIKTRGQQVTLSCSPISGHRSVSWYQQTPGQGLQFLFEYFSETQRNKGNFPGRFSGRQFSNSRSEMNVSTLELGDSALYLCASSLGRGSGRANEQFFGPGTRLTVL.

The chain employs TRBV2 and TRBJ2-2; tentatively, D is TRBD2 (6 bases). The CDR3 runs to 15 residues. Trimming shortened V by 3 bases and J by 5 bases, and 13 bases separated the two germline ends. CDR1 and CDR2 from the germline V gene are SNHLY and FYNNEI. CDR3 DNA: TGTGCCAGCAGTGAGGGGAGGACGGGAACCGGGGAGCTGTTTTTT. Residues: CASSEGRTGTGELFF.

This chain links TRBV5-1 with TRBJ2-7; D is possibly TRBD1 or TRBD2 (5 bases each). This CDR3 region has 15 residues. In germline, CDR1 is SGHRS, CDR2 YFSETQ. Trimming removed 4 bases from V and 0 bases from J, with 14 bases in between. The CDR3 here is CASSPLAGTSYEQYF. CDR3 bases: TGCGCCAGCAGCCCCCTGGCAGGGACCTCCTACGAGCAGTACTTC.

This clonotype was counted a few times. V and J are TRBV5-1 and TRBJ2-1; D call uncertain. The CDR3 is 16 residues long. V lost 2 bases to trimming and J lost 1 base, with 13 bases between them. Germline CDR1 and CDR2: SGHRS and YFSETQ. The CDR3, as DNA: TGCGCCAGCAGCTTCCCTCGGACCGGTTCCTACAATGAGCAGTTCTTC. Protein product: CASSFPRTGSYNEQFF.

The chain joins TRBV11-2 to TRBJ2-3, with TRBD1 matching over 8 bases. Germline loops: CDR1 SGHAT, CDR2 FQNNGV. This CDR3 has 14 amino acids. After removal of 3 bases from V and 5 bases from J, the junction contained 4 bases not matched to a gene. This CDR3 is CASSLGRGQDTQYF. In DNA form, the CDR3 reads TGTGCCAGCAGCTTGGGCAGGGGGCAAGATACGCAGTATTTT.

V is TRBV7-8 and J is TRBJ2-5; D is unresolved. Germline V CDR1 and CDR2: SGHVS, FQNEAQ. This CDR3 has 15 residues. With 7 bases removed from V and 0 bases from J, the gap between germline ends came to 15 bases. The CDR3 is CASKVNAAHQETQYF. CDR3 sequence (DNA): TGTGCCAGCAAAGTGAACGCTGCCCACCAAGAGACCCAGTACTTC.

This sequence joins TRBV7-6 and TRBJ2-5, with TRBD2 as a possible D gene (7 bases). V was cut by 5 bases and J by 5 bases, with 15 bases left in between. Germline lookup yields CDR1 SGHVS and CDR2 FNYEAQ. The CDR3 length is 14 residues. In nucleotides, the CDR3 is TGTGCCAGCAGCCTGGGGGGGCAATGGGAGACCCAGTACTTC. Protein product: CASSLGGQWETQYF.

This clonotype has only a few counts. The rearrangement joins TRBV2 to TRBJ2-7, with D perhaps assigned TRBD1 or TRBD2 (5 bases each). The CDR3 sequence is 18 residues long. Per germline, CDR1 SNHLY and CDR2 FYNNEI. V was clipped by 0 bases and J by 2 bases, with 20 bases between them. The CDR3 DNA reads TGTGCCAGCAGTGAAGCTGGGGGTATCCCCCTGCGTACCTACGAGCAGTACTTC. Encoded protein: CASSEAGGIPLRTYEQYF. The variable domain in full, completed from reference TRBV2 and TRBJ2-7, reads EPEVTQTPSHQVTQMGQEVILRCVPISNHLYFYWYRQILGQKVEFLVSFYNNEISEKSEIFDDQFSVERPDGSNFTLKIRSTKLEDSAMYFCASSEAGGIPLRTYEQYFGPGTRLTVT.

This clonotype occurred a few times. The rearrangement uses TRBV7-9 and TRBJ2-7; no clear D gene. The CDR3 is made up of 15 amino acids. Germline CDR1 reads SEHNR; CDR2 reads FQNEAQ (reference sequence). Trimming removed 5 bases from V and 4 bases from J, with 18 bases in between. The CDR3 is CASSHNIPPGYEQYF. The CDR3 bases are TGTGCCAGCAGCCACAACATACCCCCTGGGTACGAGCAGTACTTC.

This clonotype came up a few times. The CDR3 carries no conserved terminal phenylalanine or tryptophan, so it likely arises from a read error. The rearrangement joins TRBV7-9 to TRBJ1-2; no definite D call. Germline assignment: CDR1 SEHNR and CDR2 FQNEAQ (reference sequence). The germline V and J ends were trimmed by 3 bases and 7 bases, with 12 bases remaining between them. The CDR3 covers 13 residues. CDR3 bases: TGTGCCAGCAGCTTTGAGGCGGGTAGTGGCTACACCCTC. It yields the protein CASSFEAGSGYTL.

This clonotype has a handful of counts. V gene TRBV2 combines with J gene TRBJ1-4, with D maybe TRBD1 (6 bases). The V end lost 5 bases, the J end lost 10 bases, and 17 bases lay between the germline ends. The CDR3 is 14 amino acids. Looked up from germline, CDR1 is SNHLY and CDR2 is FYNNEI. The CDR3 is CASSTLRRGGKLFF. DNA of the CDR3: TGTGCCAGCAGTACTCTCAGGAGAGGGGGAAAACTGTTTTTT.

In its sample, this clonotype was seen a few times. The genes are TRBV12-3 or TRBV12-4 and TRBJ2-5; D unclear. The CDR3 consists of 11 residues. V was clipped by 2 bases and J by 6 bases, with 4 bases between them. The CDR3 loop reads CASSLRQTQYF. The CDR3 nucleotides are TGTGCCAGCAGTTTACGACAGACCCAGTACTTC.

The chain recombines TRBV5-1 with TRBJ2-3, with 11 nucleotides matching TRBD2. V lost 0 bases to trimming and J lost 0 bases; unmatched junction nucleotides: 6. The CDR3 length is 18 residues. Germline V CDR1 and CDR2: SGHRS, YFSETQ. The CDR3 DNA reads as TGCGCCAGCAGCTTGGCCCTAGCGGGGGGATATAGCACAGATACGCAGTATTTT. Translating gives CASSLALAGGYSTDTQYF.

The rearrangement joins TRBV10-3 to TRBJ1-2; 8 bases are a match to TRBD1. The CDR3 runs to 13 residues. Trimming took 6 bases from V and 7 from J; bases not matched to a gene: 7. CDR1 and CDR2 from the germline V gene are ENHRY and SYGVKD. In nucleotides, the CDR3 is TGTGCCATCAGGGCAGGGGGCCTCGGTGGCTACACCTTC. Its protein product is CAIRAGGLGGYTF.

This clonotype has just a few counts. This chain uses TRBV28 with TRBJ2-2, with 11 nucleotides matching TRBD2. Per germline, CDR1 MDHEN and CDR2 SYDVKM. CDR3 size: 14 residues. Unmatched junction bases numbered 5, after V lost 8 bases and J lost 6 bases. CDR3 amino acids: CASDSGGAAGELFF. As DNA, the CDR3 is TGTGCCAGCGATAGCGGGGGGGCCGCCGGGGAGCTGTTTTTT.

This clonotype has only a few counts. This chain uses TRBV12-3 or TRBV12-4 with TRBJ2-1, with a possible D match to TRBD1 (5 bases). This CDR3 comprises 15 residues. The V end lost 0 bases, the J end lost 3 bases, and 9 bases lay between the germline ends. CDR3 sequence (DNA): TGTGCCAGCAGTTTAGCTCAGGGTGGCTACAATGAGCAGTTCTTC. Protein sequence: CASSLAQGGYNEQFF.

This sequence joins TRBV10-2 and TRBJ2-7; D is possibly TRBD1 or TRBD2 (7 bases each). The V and J ends lost 3 bases and 6 bases respectively, with 15 bases between them. The length of the CDR3 is 14 residues. The V gene's germline CDR1 is WSHSY and CDR2 SAAADI. The CDR3 loop reads CASSDAGGLREQYF. The CDR3 DNA reads as TGCGCCAGCAGTGACGCAGGGGGACTACGCGAGCAGTACTTC.

This clonotype appeared a few times. V and J are TRBV12-3 or TRBV12-4 and TRBJ1-2, with a tentative D call TRBD1 (5 bases). This CDR3 has 15 amino acids. V lost 6 bases to trimming and J lost 1 base, with 15 bases between them. For the CDR3, the DNA is TGTGCCAGCAGGCGGGGGAGCGAAGTTAACTATGGCTACACCTTC. This sequence encodes CASRRGSEVNYGYTF.

The genes are TRBV10-3 and TRBJ1-2; possible D gene TRBD1, 5 bases. Trimming cost V 4 bases and J 2 bases, with 11 bases left between them. The CDR3 runs to 14 residues. Germline CDR1 and CDR2: ENHRY and SYGVKD. CDR3 in DNA: TGTGCCATCAGTGTGACAGCGGTAAACTATGGCTACACCTTC. It specifies CAISVTAVNYGYTF.

This clonotype was seen more than once but under ten times. The V and J genes are TRBV5-6 and TRBJ1-5; D not resolved. The CDR3 has 13 residues. Germline V gene lookup returns CDR1 SGHDT and CDR2 YYEEEE. The germline V and J ends were trimmed by 7 bases and 7 bases, with 15 bases remaining between them. The DNA for the CDR3 is TGTGCCAGCCTGATGAATTCGGGACAGCCCCAGCATTTT. It codes for CASLMNSGQPQHF. The whole variable domain, remainder taken from reference TRBV5-6 and TRBJ1-5, is DAGVTQSPTHLIKTRGQQVTLRCSPKSGHDTVSWYQQALGQGPQFIFQYYEEEERQRGNFPDRFSGHQFPNYSSELNVNALLLGDSALYLCASLMNSGQPQHFGDGTRLSIL.

The V call is TRBV18, the J call TRBJ2-6; the D call may be TRBD1 or TRBD2 (5 bases each). The germline V gene encodes CDR1 KGHSH and CDR2 LQKENI. V dropped 0 bases and J dropped 3 bases, with 12 bases sitting between them. The CDR3 has 17 residues. The CDR3 sequence: CASSPPTGTGGANVLTF. DNA for the CDR3: TGTGCCAGCTCACCACCGACGGGAACAGGTGGGGCCAACGTCCTGACTTTC.

Only one count was recorded for this clonotype. The genes are TRBV7-2 and TRBJ2-6, with D uncertain. Per germline, CDR1 SGHTA and CDR2 FQGNSA. Trimming shortened V by 5 bases and J by 0 bases, and 23 bases separated the two germline ends. The CDR3 extends over 20 amino acids. The CDR3 is CASSQRRPRGINSGANVLTF. The CDR3 DNA sequence: TGTGCCAGCAGCCAGAGACGCCCCCGAGGAATTAACTCTGGGGCCAACGTCCTGACTTTC. The complete variable domain, with remaining parts taken from reference TRBV7-2 and TRBJ2-6, reads GAGVSQSPSNKVTEKGKDVELRCDPISGHTALYWYRQSLGQGLEFLIYFQGNSAPDKSGLPSDRFSAERTGGSVSTLTIQRTQQEDSAVYLCASSQRRPRGINSGANVLTFGAGSRLTVL.

This clonotype has just a few counts. At one of its ends the junction is not consistent with the germline gene, which may arise from a read error. The genes are TRBV20-1 and TRBJ2-1, with a possible D match to TRBD2 (5 bases). This CDR3 spans 16 amino acids. Looked up from germline, CDR1 is DFQATT and CDR2 is SNEGSKA (reference sequence). The CDR3 DNA follows: TGCAGTACTAGAGATCTCGACGGGCGAACCTACAATGAGCAGTTCTTC. It translates to CSTRDLDGRTYNEQFF.

Details on this clonotype: Germline is not matched at one junction end, which may reflect a read error. The J gene is TRBJ1-1, the V gene TRBV20-1, with 7 bases matching TRBD1. The CDR3 has 13 amino acids. Germline V lookup: CDR1 DFQATT, CDR2 SNEGSKA (reference sequence). The CDR3 sequence is CSASGRGGTEAFF. CDR3 nucleotide sequence: TGTAGTGCCAGCGGCAGGGGGGGGACTGAAGCTTTCTTT.

The genes are TRBV12-3 or TRBV12-4 and TRBJ2-5, with a tentative D call TRBD1 (5 bases). The CDR3 spans 15 residues. V was cut by 0 bases and J by 0 bases, with 8 bases left in between. The CDR3 sequence is CASSLAPGNQETQYF. CDR3 bases: TGTGCCAGCAGTTTAGCCCCAGGGAACCAAGAGACCCAGTACTTC.